The 13 T cell receptor beta chains below were found in one sample sequenced in a study of blood T cell repertoires in COVID-19 (TCRdb year 2020). Libraries were built with the immunoSEQ multiplex PCR assay. Held by TCRdb, this immuneACCESS table contains in-frame sequences only and omits some clones. Under half of the omission traces to an unresolved V gene where checked; the cause of the rest is unknown. For this sample the table gives roughly 160,000 clones, of which approximately 86% were detected only once. Of the sample, approximately 7% is held by the ten largest clones. Sequenced: peripheral blood. These receptors were taken from a man at least 80 years old with COVID-19, enrolled during active disease.

This clone appeared a single time. V usage is TRBV2 and J usage is TRBJ1-2; D might be TRBD1 (6 bases). Germline V CDR1 and CDR2: SNHLY, FYNNEI. The length of the CDR3 is 15 residues. With 6 bases removed from V and 0 bases from J, the gap between germline ends came to 14 bases. The CDR3 DNA sequence: TGTGCCAGCAGGTACCAGGGGAATGCTAACTATGGCTACACCTTC. Translation gives CASRYQGNANYGYTF.

The chain has TRBV19 and TRBJ1-6; D gene unclear. CDR1 LNHDA and CDR2 SQIVND come from the germline V gene (reference sequence). The CDR3 has 14 residues. The V end lost 5 bases, the J end lost 4 bases, and 9 bases lay between the germline ends. CDR3: CASSGDFYNSPLHF. The CDR3 nucleotides read TGTGCCAGTAGTGGCGACTTTTATAATTCACCCCTCCACTTT.

This clone appeared once. J is TRBJ2-1 and V is TRBV7-2; D is possibly TRBD2 (6 bases). Germline assignment: CDR1 SGHTA and CDR2 FQGNSA. There are 16 residues in the CDR3. The germline V and J ends were trimmed by 4 bases and 1 base, with 14 bases remaining between them. CDR3: CASSSRRAESYNEQFF. The CDR3 nucleotides read TGTGCCAGCAGCTCGAGGAGGGCGGAATCCTACAATGAGCAGTTCTTC.

Notes on this clone: Relative to the germline gene, one junction end is altered; a read error may explain this. This chain connects TRBV18 to TRBJ1-4; 7 bases line up with TRBD1. CDR1 and CDR2 from the germline V gene are KGHSH and LQKENI. The CDR3 is 15 residues long. The CDR3 DNA sequence: TGTGCCAGCTCGCCACAGGGGACAACTAATGAAAAACTGTTTTTT. Its translation: CASSPQGTTNEKLFF.

The chain has TRBV28 and TRBJ2-1; tentatively, D is TRBD1 (5 bases). Trimming removed 3 bases from V and 2 bases from J, with 8 bases in between. The CDR3 has 14 residues. Germline-derived CDR1 and CDR2 are MDHEN and SYDVKM. In DNA form, the CDR3 reads TGTGCCAGCAGTTTGGGGCAGACCTACAATGAGCAGTTCTTC. Translating it yields CASSLGQTYNEQFF. The full variable domain, its missing parts supplied by reference TRBV28 and TRBJ2-1, is DVKVTQSSRYLVKRTGEKVFLECVQDMDHENMFWYRQDPGLGLRLIYFSYDVKMKEKGDIPEGYSVSREKKERFSLILESASTNQTSMYLCASSLGQTYNEQFFGPGTRLTVL.

V and J are TRBV7-2 and TRBJ1-1; no definite D call. The CDR3 loop spans 16 amino acids. With 7 bases removed from V and 0 bases from J, the gap between germline ends came to 18 bases. Germline V gene sequence: CDR1 SGHTA, CDR2 FQGNSA. The CDR3 nucleotides read TGTGCCAGCATACGTGAGGCCTTTAACGTGAACACTGAAGCTTTCTTT. This encodes CASIREAFNVNTEAFF.

The chain recombines TRBV7-9 with TRBJ1-6; D possibly corresponds to TRBD1 (5 bases). CDR3 size: 14 residues. Trimming stripped 5 bases from V and 8 bases from J, with 13 bases between. Germline CDR1 reads SEHNR; CDR2 reads FQNEAQ (reference sequence). The CDR3 loop is CASSRGTAYSPLHF. CDR3 coding DNA: TGTGCCAGCAGCCGGGGGACGGCTTATTCACCCCTCCACTTT.

J is TRBJ2-5 and V is TRBV5-4, with D tentatively TRBD2 (5 bases). CDR3 size: 14 residues. Germline V CDR1 and CDR2: SGHNT, YYREEE (reference sequence). V was clipped by 5 bases and J by 1 base, with 12 bases between them. In nucleotides, the CDR3 is TGTGCCAGCAGACCCGGAGGTATCCAAGAGACCCAGTACTTC. Translated, it gives CASRPGGIQETQYF.

This chain connects TRBV6-4 to TRBJ1-1, with no clear D. Germline CDR1 reads MRHNA; CDR2 reads SNTAGT. CDR3 size: 13 residues. The ends were cut back, 4 bases at V and 1 base at J, with 7 bases in the middle. CDR3 coding DNA: TGTGCCAGCAGTGTATATTGGAACACTGAAGCTTTCTTT. Its translation: CASSVYWNTEAFF.

This chain connects TRBV5-1 to TRBJ2-3; 9 bases map to TRBD1. V was pared by 4 bases and J by 0 bases, with 3 bases of the junction left unmatched. CDR1 and CDR2 from the germline V gene are SGHRS and YFSETQ. This CDR3 has 15 residues. The CDR3 coding sequence is TGCGCCAGCAGCCGCGGGACAGGGAGCACAGATACGCAGTATTTT. The encoded protein is CASSRGTGSTDTQYF.

The chain is built from TRBV12-5 and TRBJ1-5, with 7 positions matching TRBD1. The trim removed 0 bases at V and 3 bases at J, leaving 5 bases unmatched. The CDR3 runs to 16 residues. CDR1 and CDR2 from the germline V gene are LGHNT and FRNRAP. The CDR3 DNA reads TGTGCTAGTGGTTTGGTTTCGGGACAGTTCAATCAGCCCCAGCATTTT. Translated: CASGLVSGQFNQPQHF. The variable domain in full, completed from reference TRBV12-5 and TRBJ1-5, reads DARVTQTPRHKVTEMGQEVTMRCQPILGHNTVFWYRQTMMQGLELLAYFRNRAPLDDSGMPKDRFSAEMPDATLATLKIQPSEPRDSAVYFCASGLVSGQFNQPQHFGDGTRLSIL.

The chain couples TRBV12-3 or TRBV12-4 to TRBJ2-3, with 8 bases aligning to TRBD1. The CDR3 has 13 residues. The V gene end was trimmed by 10 bases and the J gene end by 5 bases; junction bases not matched to a gene: 8. The CDR3 region has the DNA TGTGCCATCGGACAGGGTGGGCGAGATACGCAGTATTTT. This codes for CAIGQGGRDTQYF.

This clone was recorded once. The rearrangement links TRBV5-1 to TRBJ2-5, with D maybe TRBD2 (6 bases). The CDR3 has 14 amino acids. Germline CDR1 reads SGHRS; CDR2 reads YFSETQ. V was trimmed by 4 bases and J by 5 bases, leaving 15 bases between them. CDR3 nucleotide sequence: TGCGCCAGCAGCCTAGGCGGGGTAGGGGAGACCCAGTACTTC. This gives the protein CASSLGGVGETQYF.